Following are 17 T cell receptor beta chains from one sample sequenced in a study of blood T cell repertoires in COVID-19. Measured with immunoSEQ multiplex PCR; TCRdb has only the in-frame clones, and not every one. The repertoire includes some 250,000 clones, 86% of them detected once, and 3% sits in the top ten. Sequenced input: peripheral blood. The receptors originated from a woman in her thirties who had recovered from COVID-19.

V gene TRBV10-2 combines with J gene TRBJ2-5; possibly TRBD1 for D (6 bases). The CDR3 length is 17 residues. The V gene lost 0 bases and the J gene lost 4 bases, with 18 bases spanning the gap. Looked up from germline, CDR1 is WSHSY and CDR2 is SAAADI. The CDR3 nucleotides read TGCGCCAGCAGTGAGTCGAATAGCCGGTACAGGGTAGAGACCCAGTACTTC. It translates to CASSESNSRYRVETQYF.

The chain recombines TRBV18 with TRBJ1-4, with TRBD1 identical over 10 bases. CDR3 length: 16 residues. Trimming removed 5 bases from V and 8 bases from J; junction bases left unmatched: 11. Germline loops: CDR1 KGHSH, CDR2 LQKENI. The CDR3 DNA sequence: TGTGCCAGCTCAAGGGACAGGGGCAAACTCGGGGAAAAACTGTTTTTT. It encodes CASSRDRGKLGEKLFF.

The gene calls are TRBV2 and TRBJ2-7, with 8 positions matching TRBD1. The CDR3 runs to 13 residues. The germline gives CDR1 SNHLY, CDR2 FYNNEI. V trimming: 8 bases; J trimming: 0 bases; junction bases outside the gene matches: 3. The CDR3 protein is CASRTGSSYEQYF. CDR3 bases: TGTGCCAGCCGGACAGGGAGCTCCTACGAGCAGTACTTC.

The chain recombines TRBV5-4 with TRBJ2-1, with D maybe TRBD2 (5 bases). This CDR3 is built from 13 residues. V lost 3 bases to trimming and J lost 9 bases, with 13 bases between them. The germline V gene encodes CDR1 SGHNT and CDR2 YYREEE (reference sequence). The CDR3 DNA reads TGTGCCAGCAGCTGGACCCGACGGGGTGAGCAGTTCTTC. Amino acids: CASSWTRRGEQFF.

The chain couples TRBV7-2 to TRBJ1-6; the D is unclear. The CDR3 covers 14 residues. CDR1 is SGHTA and CDR2 is FQGNSA in the germline V gene. With 1 base removed from V and 2 bases from J, the gap between germline ends came to 3 bases. CDR3 in amino acids: CASSLGAYNSPLHF. CDR3 sequence (DNA): TGTGCCAGCAGCTTAGGAGCCTATAATTCACCCCTCCACTTT.

The CDR3 DNA follows: TGTGCCAGCAGCCTGGGGAGCGGGGGGGCATGGGAGACCCAGTACTTC. Translation: CASSLGSGGAWETQYF. The chain links TRBV3-1 (or the pseudogene TRBV3-2) to TRBJ2-5; 10 nucleotides match TRBD2. The CDR3 contains 16 residues. Trimming removed 4 bases from V and 5 bases from J; junction bases left unmatched: 10. CDR1 is LGHDT and CDR2 is YNNKEL in the germline V gene (reference sequence).

The chain links TRBV6-5 to TRBJ1-3; D gene unclear. V was pared by 5 bases and J by 0 bases, with 11 bases between. This CDR3 spans 15 amino acids. CDR1 MNHEY and CDR2 SVGAGI come from the germline V gene. Here the CDR3 reads CASSPSTLSGNTIYF. For the CDR3, the DNA is TGTGCCAGCAGTCCCTCTACCCTCTCTGGAAACACCATATATTTT.

The chain carries TRBV5-1 and TRBJ1-2; TRBD1 might be the D (5 bases). The CDR3 runs to 14 residues. V lost 4 bases and J lost 6, with 16 bases in between. CDR1 and CDR2 (germline): SGHRS, YFSETQ. The CDR3 coding sequence is TGCGCCAGCAGCGGCGGGGGACGGGGAGATGGCTACACCTTC. The encoded protein is CASSGGGRGDGYTF. Variable domain in full (rest from reference TRBV5-1 and TRBJ1-2): KAGVTQTPRYLIKTRGQQVTLSCSPISGHRSVSWYQQTPGQGLQFLFEYFSETQRNKGNFPGRFSGRQFSNSRSEMNVSTLELGDSALYLCASSGGGRGDGYTFGSGTRLTVV.

The V call is TRBV15, the J call TRBJ1-4, with a tentative D call TRBD1 (5 bases). This CDR3 has 17 residues. Trimming removed 3 bases from V and 4 bases from J, with 18 bases in between. The V gene's germline CDR1 is LNHNV and CDR2 YYDKDF (reference sequence). The CDR3: CATSRDTSGTYNEKLFF. The CDR3 DNA reads TGTGCCACCAGCAGGGATACGTCCGGGACTTATAATGAAAAACTGTTTTTT.

This clone showed up just once. The DNA for the CDR3 is TGTGCCAGTAGTATCCAGCGGGCCCCACAAGAGACCCAGTACTTC. This encodes CASSIQRAPQETQYF. V usage is TRBV19 and J usage is TRBJ2-5, with D possibly TRBD2 on 6 matching bases. Per germline, CDR1 LNHDA and CDR2 SQIVND (reference sequence). The CDR3 contains 15 residues. The ends were cut back, 3 bases at V and 2 bases at J, with 13 bases in the middle.

The chain has TRBV5-1 and TRBJ2-1, with 8 bases aligning to TRBD1. The CDR3 length is 15 residues. V shed 3 bases, J shed 6 bases, and the junction held 8 bases outside the gene matches. Germline loops: CDR1 SGHRS, CDR2 YFSETQ. DNA of the CDR3: TGCGCCAGCAGCTCCGGACAGGGAGGCATCAATGAGCAGTTCTTC. The encoded protein is CASSSGQGGINEQFF.

The J gene is TRBJ1-2, the V gene TRBV5-6; D remains unclear. This CDR3 is 12 amino acids long. Trimming removed 7 bases at V and 1 base at J, with 8 bases between. CDR1 SGHDT and CDR2 YYEEEE come from the germline V gene. CDR3 loop: CASHGGNYGYTF. As DNA, the CDR3 is TGTGCCAGCCACGGTGGTAACTATGGCTACACCTTC.

The genes are TRBV9 and TRBJ1-2, with 7 bases identical to TRBD1. This CDR3 has 14 amino acids. CDR1 SGDLS and CDR2 YYNGEE come from the germline V gene. The junction had 7 bases not matched to a gene; V was cut back by 2 bases and J by 6 bases. The CDR3 region has the DNA TGTGCCAGCAGCGTGACAGGGATAGGGGATGGCTACACCTTC. It is translated as CASSVTGIGDGYTF.

The chain joins TRBV5-4 to TRBJ2-2; 10 positions agree with TRBD2. Germline V gives CDR1 SGHNT, CDR2 YYREEE (reference sequence). This CDR3 spans 16 amino acids. V lost 5 bases to trimming and J lost 5 bases; unmatched junction nucleotides: 9. CDR3 DNA sequence: TGTGCCAGCAGTATCCAGCGGGGGGGCAGTACCGGGGAGCTGTTTTTT. This sequence encodes CASSIQRGGSTGELFF.

V is TRBV19 and J is TRBJ1-4, with D possibly matching TRBD1 (5 bases). CDR1 and CDR2 from the germline V gene are LNHDA and SQIVND (reference sequence). Deletions cut 5 bases from V and 4 bases from J, with 17 bases between. This CDR3 is built from 16 residues. CDR3 bases: TGTGCCAGTAGTGCTACCTCGACAGATGATAATGAAAAACTGTTTTTT. This translates into CASSATSTDDNEKLFF.

The chain has TRBV3-1 (or the pseudogene TRBV3-2) and TRBJ1-1; D gene uncertain. Deletions cut 6 bases from V and 0 bases from J, with 8 bases between. This CDR3 has 13 residues. Germline-derived CDR1 and CDR2 are LGHDT and YNNKEL (reference sequence). The CDR3 nucleotides read TGTGCCAGCAGTCTCGTTTTGAACACTGAAGCTTTCTTT. This translates into CASSLVLNTEAFF.

This chain joins TRBV11-2 and TRBJ2-1; D may be TRBD1 (5 bases). The CDR3 is 13 amino acids. Germline CDR1 and CDR2: SGHAT and FQNNGV. Trimming removed 5 bases at V and 5 bases at J, with 10 bases between. CDR3 DNA: TGTGCCAGCAGCACAATACAGGACAATGAGCAGTTCTTC. Protein sequence: CASSTIQDNEQFF. Full variable domain (remainder filled in from reference TRBV11-2 and TRBJ2-1): EAGVAQSPRYKIIEKRQSVAFWCNPISGHATLYWYQQILGQGPKLLIQFQNNGVVDDSQLPKDRFSAERLKGVDSTLKIQPAKLEDSAVYLCASSTIQDNEQFFGPGTRLTVL.